The sequence of this TCR beta chain was determined in a study of cytomegalovirus exposure and HLA in healthy donors. General observations from the study: Cytomegalovirus association was assigned to 170 or so TCR beta chains.

CDR3 length: 14 residues. Per the germline V gene, CDR1 is MGHDK and CDR2 is SYGVNS. Between the trimmed V and J ends, which lost 4 bases and 2 bases, there was a span of 10 bases. The PCR employed 60 Vbeta primers together with 13 Jbeta primers. Only in-frame clones appear in the TCRdb table, and some are missing; sequencing was by immunoSEQ multiplex PCR. The sample comprises roughly 92,000 clones, 75% to 90% of which are singletons, and about 34% rests with the top ten. Notes on this clone: Its matching antigen is unknown.

This receptor was taken from a man between 45 and 60 years old in good health and CMV-seropositive. V is TRBV25-1 and J is TRBJ2-3; a weak D match, TRBD1 (6 bases). Sequencing was done on a sample of PBMCs. CDR3: CASSGGTHTDTQYF. The CDR3 DNA is TGTGCCAGCAGTGGGGGGACACACACAGATACGCAGTATTTT.